This passage covers 2 T cell receptor beta chains from one sample sequenced in a study of T-cell reconstitution after alpha-beta-depleted transplantation in children. A library of TCRbeta sequences, prepared with unique molecular identifiers, was generated. From the PCR reads, TCRdb called clonotypes with MiXCR, one entry per CDR3 protein. The sample contains approximately 520,000 distinct CDR3 sequences, about 33% of which appear only once. The starting material was PBMCs from the stem cell graft donor, obtained from the stem cell graft. These receptors came from a human donor who donated a stem cell graft to a child with aplastic anemia.

This clonotype was picked up a small number of times. The gene calls are TRBV30 and TRBJ1-1; the match to TRBD1 covers 8 bases. The CDR3 loop spans 14 amino acids. V lost 3 bases, J lost 0 bases, and 3 bases stayed unmatched. Looked up from germline, CDR1 is GTSNPN and CDR2 is SVGIG (reference sequence). CDR3 bases: TGTGCCTGGAGAAGGACAGGGTTGAACACTGAAGCTTTCTTT. Protein product: CAWRRTGLNTEAFF.

The chain links TRBV10-2 to TRBJ1-4, with 7 bases fitting TRBD1. Germline assignment: CDR1 WSHSY and CDR2 SAAADI. The V segment lost 4 bases and the J segment 8 bases; nucleotides outside the gene matches: 4. This CDR3 contains 13 residues. CDR3 sequence reads: CASSVNRGEKLFF. The CDR3 DNA reads as TGCGCCAGCAGTGTTAACAGGGGCGAAAAACTGTTTTTT.